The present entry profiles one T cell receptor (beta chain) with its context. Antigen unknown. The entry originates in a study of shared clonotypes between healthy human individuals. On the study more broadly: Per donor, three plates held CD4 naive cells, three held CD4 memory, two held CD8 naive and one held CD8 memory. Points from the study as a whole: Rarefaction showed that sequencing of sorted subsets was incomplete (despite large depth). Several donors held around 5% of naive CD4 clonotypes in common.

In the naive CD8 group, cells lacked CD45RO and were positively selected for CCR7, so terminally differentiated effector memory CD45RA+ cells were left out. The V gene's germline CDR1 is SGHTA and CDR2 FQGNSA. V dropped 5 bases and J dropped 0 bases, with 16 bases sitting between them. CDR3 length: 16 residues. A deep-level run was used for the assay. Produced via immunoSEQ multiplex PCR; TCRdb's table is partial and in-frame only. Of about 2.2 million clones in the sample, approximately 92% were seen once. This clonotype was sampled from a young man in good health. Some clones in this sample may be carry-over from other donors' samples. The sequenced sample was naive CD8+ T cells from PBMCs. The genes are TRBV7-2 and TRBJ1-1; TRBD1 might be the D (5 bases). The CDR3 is CASSRGRGILNTEAFF. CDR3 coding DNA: TGTGCCAGCAGCAGGGGACGGGGAATACTGAACACTGAAGCTTTCTTT.